This T cell receptor beta chain was identified during a study of cytomegalovirus exposure and HLA in healthy donors. Overall study findings and caveats: Reports credit the classifier with highly specific, highly sensitive diagnosis of cytomegalovirus status. Later work found that TCR association rates differed between HLA loci; DRB1 had the most and HLA-C the fewest.

V was shortened by 1 base and J by 9 bases, with 13 bases between the two germline ends. The CDR3 is 13 residues long. Germline values: CDR1 SEHNR, CDR2 FQNEAQ (reference sequence). Points on this clone: Its antigen is currently unknown.

PCR used 60 Vbeta primers and 13 Jbeta primers. Only in-frame clones appear in the TCRdb table, and some are missing; sequencing was by immunoSEQ multiplex PCR. In the table there are about 180,000 clones, more than 60% of which are singletons. Sequencing was carried out using PBMCs. The TCR was taken from a man younger than 30 in good health and CMV-seronegative. The chain uses TRBV7-9 and TRBJ2-7, with D perhaps TRBD1 (5 bases). CDR3 protein: CASSLGGRVRQYF. The CDR3 coding sequence is TGTGCCAGCAGCTTAGGGGGCAGGGTAAGGCAGTACTTC.